These 6 T cell receptor beta chains were sequenced from one sample in a study of human T cells and chemical hapten exposure. TCRdb called the RACE reads again in MiXCR, with one record for every CDR3 protein. The sample records fewer than 300,000 distinct CDR3 sequences, over 8% being singletons. The time point: pre-sensitization, week 0. The treatment denotes: therapeutic diphenylcyclopropenone sensitization with weekly scalp DPC. Material: whole blood, obtained in connection with sensitization to the hapten diphenylcyclopropenone (DPC). The receptor source for this set is a woman in her thirties or forties with alopecia areata. Some clones in this sample may be carry-over from other donors' samples.

This clonotype was observed a handful of times. The chain joins TRBV28 to TRBJ2-7; D is possibly TRBD1 (5 bases). V gave up 6 bases and J gave up 1 base, with 13 bases separating them. The CDR3 covers 14 residues. Germline-derived CDR1 and CDR2 are MDHEN and SYDVKM. The CDR3 DNA follows: TGTGCCAGCAGCTCCGACAGTCTTTCCTACGAGCAGTACTTC. Translation: CASSSDSLSYEQYF.

This clonotype was observed at least ten times. This chain links TRBV5-1 with TRBJ2-1; a possible D gene is TRBD2 (5 bases). Germline V CDR1 and CDR2: SGHRS, YFSETQ. The CDR3 contains 13 residues. V was trimmed by 0 bases and J by 6 bases, leaving 7 bases between them. DNA for the CDR3: TGCGCCAGCAGCTTGGGACTACCCAATGAGCAGTTCTTC. This translates into CASSLGLPNEQFF.

J is TRBJ2-7 and V is TRBV12-3 or TRBV12-4, with TRBD1 identical over 7 bases. The CDR3 is made up of 12 amino acids. Germline trimming cut 6 bases from V and 6 bases from J; bases unmatched to any gene: 5. As DNA, the CDR3 is TGTGCCAGCAGCGCCGCAGGGGGCGAGCAGTACTTC. This codes for CASSAAGGEQYF.

This clonotype was detected a few times. The chain uses TRBV6-2 or TRBV6-3 and TRBJ2-7; D possibly matches TRBD1 or TRBD2 (5 bases each). V lost 6 bases to trimming and J lost 2 bases, with 20 bases between them. Germline assignment: CDR1 MNHEY and CDR2 SVGEGT. The CDR3 length is 16 residues. The CDR3 here is CASSYPPGTATYEQYF. As DNA, the CDR3 is TGTGCCAGCAGCTATCCACCCGGGACCGCGACCTACGAGCAGTACTTC.

This clonotype was observed a handful of times. The gene calls are TRBV20-1 and TRBJ2-2; D is unresolved. CDR1 and CDR2 from the germline V gene are DFQATT and SNEGSKA (reference sequence). The length of the CDR3 is 14 residues. V was pared by 3 bases and J by 1 base, with 9 bases between. The CDR3 sequence is CSASNGWNTGELFF. The CDR3, as DNA: TGCAGTGCTAGCAACGGGTGGAACACCGGGGAGCTGTTTTTT.

The genes are TRBV10-3 and TRBJ2-2; 9 bases align to TRBD2. After removal of 0 bases from V and 6 bases from J, the junction contained 2 bases not matched to a gene. The CDR3 runs to 15 residues. Germline V CDR1 and CDR2: ENHRY, SYGVKD. The CDR3 coding sequence is TGTGCCATCAGTGAGTCGCCTAGCGGGGCCGGGGAGCTGTTTTTT. This encodes CAISESPSGAGELFF.